These 8 T cell receptor beta chains originate from one sample sequenced in a study of T cell repertoires in cytomegalovirus infection. No antigen is known for these receptors. TCRdb re-analysed the reads in MiXCR, keeping a single row per CDR3 protein. The sample has roughly 120,000 distinct CDR3 sequences; about 30% are singletons. Source: CD8+ T cells from cultured PBMCs, taken from culture after CMV antigen stimulation. All receptors derive from a human donor in good health (CMV status not recorded). Some clones in this sample may be carry-over from other donors' samples.

The V call is TRBV7-9, the J call TRBJ2-1, with 7 bases identical to TRBD2. Germline assignment: CDR1 SEHNR and CDR2 FQNEAQ (reference sequence). The CDR3 totals 16 residues. J lost 0 bases, V lost 7 bases, and 9 bases had no gene match. CDR3 protein: CASTDTSEDSYNEQFF. CDR3 nucleotides: TGTGCCAGCACCGACACTAGCGAGGACTCCTACAATGAGCAGTTCTTC.

This clonotype was detected a few times. This sequence joins TRBV19 and TRBJ1-6; the D gene is possibly TRBD1 (5 bases). Trimming took 5 bases from V and 9 from J, leaving 20 bases between them. There are 16 residues in the CDR3. Germline CDR1 LNHDA, CDR2 SQIVND (reference sequence). The CDR3 here is CASSPSGAGGTSPLHF. The CDR3 DNA is TGTGCCAGTAGTCCATCGGGCGCAGGCGGGACTTCACCCCTCCACTTT.

The chain joins TRBV6-5 to TRBJ2-5, with unresolved D. CDR1 MNHEY and CDR2 SVGAGI come from the germline V gene. This CDR3 region has 12 residues. The V gene lost 8 bases and the J gene lost 2 bases, with 9 bases spanning the gap. CDR3 coding DNA: TGTGCCAGCCCGGGCTTGCAAGAGACCCAGTACTTC. Translation: CASPGLQETQYF.

The rearrangement links TRBV28 to TRBJ2-7; D is unclear. Germline CDR1 is MDHEN and CDR2 is SYDVKM. V was trimmed by 8 bases and J by 5 bases, leaving 16 bases between them. The CDR3 consists of 13 residues. CDR3 bases: TGTGCCAGCTCAGTACTGCCCCTCGACGAGCAGTACTTC. It yields the protein CASSVLPLDEQYF.

This clonotype counts as medium-sized (0.01 to 0.1%). The genes are TRBV28 and TRBJ1-1; TRBD1 matches at 8 bases. This CDR3 has 15 amino acids. V gave up 2 bases and J gave up 10 bases; unmatched junction bases: 12. Germline values: CDR1 MDHEN, CDR2 SYDVKM. Here the CDR3 DNA reads TGTGCCAGCAGTTTACACAGGGGGGCCCTCACAGGAGCTTTCTTT. Protein: CASSLHRGALTGAFF.

The chain employs TRBV4-1 and TRBJ2-3; D is uncertain. Germline V gene sequence: CDR1 MGHRA, CDR2 YSYEKL. CDR3 length equals 15 residues. The V end lost 0 bases, the J end lost 6 bases, and 13 bases lay between the germline ends. CDR3 loop: CASSQERNLWDTQYF. The DNA for the CDR3 is TGCGCCAGCAGCCAAGAGAGAAATTTGTGGGATACGCAGTATTTT.

This chain links TRBV12-3 or TRBV12-4 with TRBJ2-7, with D maybe TRBD2 (5 bases). The CDR3 is made up of 12 amino acids. Trimming left V 6 bases short and J 3 bases short, with 9 bases between. The CDR3 loop reads CASSSGIYEQYF. CDR3 DNA sequence: TGTGCCAGCAGCTCCGGGATCTACGAGCAGTACTTC.

This clonotype was observed a few times. The DNA of the CDR3 is TGTGCCAGCAGCCAGGGGCAGGGTAAGCCAGATACGCAGTATTTT. Protein sequence: CASSQGQGKPDTQYF. The chain uses TRBV6-2 or TRBV6-3 and TRBJ2-3; TRBD1 is a possible D gene (6 bases). The V gene's germline CDR1 is MNHEY and CDR2 SVGEGT. Trimming took 6 bases from V and 4 from J, leaving 17 bases between them. The CDR3 has 15 amino acids.